These 11 T cell receptor beta chains share one sample of origin, sequenced in a study of cytomegalovirus exposure and HLA in healthy donors. PCR used 60 Vbeta primers and 13 Jbeta primers. TCRdb's copy holds only in-frame clones and misses some; the assay was immunoSEQ multiplex PCR. Its table lists 150,000 or so clones. Material: PBMCs. The receptors stem from a woman aged 18-29 years in good health and CMV-seronegative.

This chain connects TRBV9 to TRBJ1-2; 8 bases agree with TRBD1. Germline lookup yields CDR1 SGDLS and CDR2 YYNGEE. This CDR3 is built from 16 residues. J lost 6 bases, V lost 0 bases, and 10 bases had no gene match. CDR3: CASSVEAGGDGNGYTF. CDR3 nucleotides: TGTGCCAGCAGCGTAGAAGCAGGGGGCGACGGGAATGGCTACACCTTC.

This chain links TRBV29-1 with TRBJ2-1; 8 positions agree with TRBD2. Unmatched junction bases numbered 1, after V lost 6 bases and J lost 0 bases. This CDR3 is 13 amino acids long. Germline V gene sequence: CDR1 SQVTM, CDR2 ANQGSEA. CDR3 sequence reads: CSVAGGSYNEQFF. CDR3 DNA sequence: TGCAGCGTGGCGGGGGGCTCCTACAATGAGCAGTTCTTC.

The chain uses TRBV6-4 and TRBJ2-1, with a tentative D call TRBD2 (6 bases). V lost 6 bases to trimming and J lost 8 bases, with 14 bases between them. This CDR3 is built from 13 residues. Germline V gene data show CDR1 as MRHNA and CDR2 as SNTAGT. DNA for the CDR3: TGTGCCAGCAGCCGGGGAGGACTCGATGAGCAGTTCTTC. Its translation: CASSRGGLDEQFF.

CDR3 protein: CASSVSSEQFF. The CDR3, as DNA: TGTGCCAGCAGCGTATCTAGTGAGCAGTTCTTC. The V and J genes are TRBV9 and TRBJ2-1; no clear D. Between the trimmed V and J ends, which lost 1 base and 9 bases, there was a span of 5 bases. The CDR3 contains 11 residues. Germline V lookup: CDR1 SGDLS, CDR2 YYNGEE.

The chain is built from TRBV7-6 and TRBJ1-2, with D possibly being TRBD1 (5 bases). Between the trimmed V and J ends, which lost 5 bases and 4 bases, there was a span of 17 bases. Germline V CDR1 and CDR2: SGHVS, FNYEAQ. CDR3 length equals 15 residues. CDR3 sequence reads: CASSLPPGLSYGYTF. CDR3 nucleotide sequence: TGTGCCAGCAGCCTTCCACCGGGACTGAGCTATGGCTACACCTTC.

This chain joins TRBV5-1 and TRBJ2-1; TRBD2 aligns across 7 bases. The CDR3 totals 14 residues. V dropped 0 bases and J dropped 6; count of bases not matched to a gene: 3. CDR1 and CDR2 (germline): SGHRS, YFSETQ. The CDR3 loop reads CASSLGLAANEQFF. CDR3 DNA sequence: TGCGCCAGCAGCTTGGGACTAGCTGCCAATGAGCAGTTCTTC. Complete variable domain (other parts from reference TRBV5-1 and TRBJ2-1): KAGVTQTPRYLIKTRGQQVTLSCSPISGHRSVSWYQQTPGQGLQFLFEYFSETQRNKGNFPGRFSGRQFSNSRSEMNVSTLELGDSALYLCASSLGLAANEQFFGPGTRLTVL.

This chain joins TRBV6-1 and TRBJ1-3; D not certain. V was clipped by 5 bases and J by 0 bases, with 11 bases between them. Germline-derived CDR1 and CDR2 are MNHNS and SASEGT. This CDR3 spans 15 amino acids. The CDR3 is CASSRNGNSGNTIYF. In nucleotides, the CDR3 is TGTGCCAGCAGTAGGAACGGGAACTCTGGAAACACCATATATTTT.

V and J are TRBV6-1 and TRBJ1-5; D is uncertain. V was cut by 4 bases and J by 2 bases, with 3 bases left in between. The CDR3 loop spans 12 amino acids. The V gene's germline CDR1 is MNHNS and CDR2 SASEGT. CDR3 region: CASSGGNQPQHF. The CDR3 nucleotides are TGTGCCAGCAGTGGAGGCAATCAGCCCCAGCATTTT.

The rearrangement uses TRBV7-9 and TRBJ1-6; D remains unclear. The germline V and J ends were trimmed by 1 base and 7 bases, with 8 bases remaining between them. This CDR3 has 14 amino acids. Per the germline V gene, CDR1 is SEHNR and CDR2 is FQNEAQ (reference sequence). The CDR3 DNA is TGTGCCAGCAGCTTAGGGGCCATCAATTCACCCCTCCACTTT. Translation gives CASSLGAINSPLHF.

The chain has TRBV5-1 and TRBJ2-3; tentative D call: TRBD1 (6 bases). The CDR3 has 15 amino acids. Germline V gene lookup returns CDR1 SGHRS and CDR2 YFSETQ. V was cut by 3 bases and J by 3 bases, with 14 bases left in between. CDR3 protein: CASSSGSRGTDTQYF. In DNA, the CDR3 is TGCGCCAGCAGCTCTGGCAGCAGGGGAACAGATACGCAGTATTTT. The whole variable domain, remainder taken from reference TRBV5-1 and TRBJ2-3, is KAGVTQTPRYLIKTRGQQVTLSCSPISGHRSVSWYQQTPGQGLQFLFEYFSETQRNKGNFPGRFSGRQFSNSRSEMNVSTLELGDSALYLCASSSGSRGTDTQYFGPGTRLTVL.

The chain couples TRBV14 to TRBJ2-1; tentatively, D is TRBD2 (7 bases). The CDR3 totals 23 residues. Germline V gene lookup returns CDR1 SGHDN and CDR2 FVKESK. V lost 2 bases to trimming and J lost 0 bases, with 32 bases between them. CDR3 coding DNA: TGTGCCAGCAGCCAATTCGCTCCCAAGAGTCAGGCTTCGGGGGGCTACTCCTACAATGAGCAGTTCTTC. This translates into CASSQFAPKSQASGGYSYNEQFF.